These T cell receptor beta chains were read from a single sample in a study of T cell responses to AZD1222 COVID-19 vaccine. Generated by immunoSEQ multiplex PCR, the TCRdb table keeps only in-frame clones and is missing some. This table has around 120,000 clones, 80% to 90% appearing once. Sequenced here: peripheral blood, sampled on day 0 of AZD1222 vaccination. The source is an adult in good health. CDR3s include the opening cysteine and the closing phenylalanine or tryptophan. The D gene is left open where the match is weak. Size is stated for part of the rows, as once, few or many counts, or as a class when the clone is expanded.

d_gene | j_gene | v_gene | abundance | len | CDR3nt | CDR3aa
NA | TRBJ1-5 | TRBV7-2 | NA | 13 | TGTGCCAGCAGCTCGCTAAGGGGTCAGCCCCAGCATTTT | CASSSLRGQPQHF
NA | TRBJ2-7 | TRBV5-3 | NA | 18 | TGTGCCAGAAGCTTGTGCGCTGCCCCCGGGTCAGGCTCCTACGAGCAGTACTTC | CARSLCAAPGSGSYEQYF
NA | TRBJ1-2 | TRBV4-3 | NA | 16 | TGCGCCAGCAGCCAAGCCTCGGCAGGGTCCGTCTATGGCTACACCTTC | CASSQASAGSVYGYTF
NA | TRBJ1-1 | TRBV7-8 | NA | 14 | TGTGCCAGCAGCTTAGCTCAGGGAGGAACTGAAGCTTTCTTT | CASSLAQGGTEAFF
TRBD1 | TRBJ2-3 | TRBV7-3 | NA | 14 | TGTGCCAGCAGCTTGGGACAGGGGGCAGATACGCAGTATTTT | CASSLGQGADTQYF
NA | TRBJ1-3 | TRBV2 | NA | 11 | TGTGCCAGCAGTGTGGGGAGGACCATATATTTT | CASSVGRTIYF
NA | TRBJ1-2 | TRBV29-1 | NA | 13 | TGCAGCGTTGACAGGGTAGCTAACTATGGCTACACCTTC | CSVDRVANYGYTF
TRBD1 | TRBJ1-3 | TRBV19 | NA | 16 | TGTGCCAGTAGTCTCGACAGGGGGCTCTCTGGAAACACCATATATTTT | CASSLDRGLSGNTIYF
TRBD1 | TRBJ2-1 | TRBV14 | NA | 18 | TGTGCCAGCAGTCCACCGGGACAGAAATTTTACGCCTACAATGAGCAGTTCTTC | CASSPPGQKFYAYNEQFF
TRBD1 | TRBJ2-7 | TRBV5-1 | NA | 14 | TGCGCCAGCAGCTTTGGGACAGTTCCCTACGAGCAGTACTTC | CASSFGTVPYEQYF
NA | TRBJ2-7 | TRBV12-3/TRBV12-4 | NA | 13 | TGTGCCAGCAGCGACAATTACCTCTACGAGCAGTACTTC | CASSDNYLYEQYF
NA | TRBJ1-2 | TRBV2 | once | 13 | TGTGCCAGCAGTGAAGGGGACGGCTATGGCTACACCTTC | CASSEGDGYGYTF
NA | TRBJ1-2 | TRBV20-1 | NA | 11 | TGCAGTGGGGGCTCTAACTATGGCTACACCTTC | CSGGSNYGYTF
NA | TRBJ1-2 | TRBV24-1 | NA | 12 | TGTGCCACCAGTGGGGCTGCGGGGGGCTACACCTTC | CATSGAAGGYTF
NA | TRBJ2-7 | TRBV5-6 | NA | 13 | TGTGCCAGCAGCTTGTCGTCAGTCTACGAGCAGTACTTC | CASSLSSVYEQYF
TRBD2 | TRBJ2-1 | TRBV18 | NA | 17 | TGTGCCAGCTCAGAAAATAACCCAACGGGACTAGACAATGAGCAGTTCTTC | CASSENNPTGLDNEQFF
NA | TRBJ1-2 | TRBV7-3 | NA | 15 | TGTGCCAGCAGCTTAAGAGGGACCTCTAACTATGGCTACACCTTC | CASSLRGTSNYGYTF
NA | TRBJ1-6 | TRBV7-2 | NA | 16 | TGTGCCAGCAGCTTATTAGGGCAGCTAAATAATTCACCCCTCCACTTT | CASSLLGQLNNSPLHF
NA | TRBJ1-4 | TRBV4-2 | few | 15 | TGTGCCAGCAGCCAAGGGCAGGGGATGAATGAAAAACTGTTTTTT | CASSQGQGMNEKLFF
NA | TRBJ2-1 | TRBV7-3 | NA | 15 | TGTGCCAGCAGCTTAGTAGGCCAGGTTAACAATGAGCAGTTCTTC | CASSLVGQVNNEQFF
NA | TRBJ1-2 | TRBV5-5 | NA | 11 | TGTGCCAGCAGCTTGGTAAGCGGCTACACCTTC | CASSLVSGYTF
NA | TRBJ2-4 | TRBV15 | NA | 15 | TGTGCCACCAGCAGAGATTTGGGGGGGCGGAACATTCAGTACTTC | CATSRDLGGRNIQYF
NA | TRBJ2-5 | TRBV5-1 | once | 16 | TGCGCCAGCAGCTTTTCGTGGATGGCAACGGGGGAGACCCAGTACTTC | CASSFSWMATGETQYF
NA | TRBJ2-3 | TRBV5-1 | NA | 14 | TGCGCCAGCAGCTTGGCCGTTTTCACAGATACGCAGTATTTT | CASSLAVFTDTQYF
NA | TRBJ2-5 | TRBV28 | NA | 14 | TGTGCCAGCAGTTTCGGGACGGCGCAAGAGACCCAGTACTTC | CASSFGTAQETQYF
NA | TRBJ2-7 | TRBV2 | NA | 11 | TGTGCCAGCAGTGAGCTCGGGAAGCAGTACTTC | CASSELGKQYF
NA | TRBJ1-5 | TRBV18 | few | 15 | TGTGCCAGCTCCGGGACACTAAATAGCAATCAGCCCCAGCATTTT | CASSGTLNSNQPQHF
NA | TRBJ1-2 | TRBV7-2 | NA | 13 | TGTGCCAGCAGCGCCGGGTCAAGCTATGGCTACACCTTC | CASSAGSSYGYTF
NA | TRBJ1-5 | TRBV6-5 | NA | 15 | TGTGCCAGCAGTTACTCGAGGGCCCCCAATCAGCCCCAGCATTTT | CASSYSRAPNQPQHF
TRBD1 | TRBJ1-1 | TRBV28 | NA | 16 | TGTGCCAGAGTCGGGACAGGGAAGTTGGTACTCACTGAAGCTTTCTTT | CARVGTGKLVLTEAFF
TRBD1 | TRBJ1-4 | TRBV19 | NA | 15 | TGTGCCAGCCTGAGAGGGACAGGGGGCTTTGAAAAACTGTTTTTT | CASLRGTGGFEKLFF
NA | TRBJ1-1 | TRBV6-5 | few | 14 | TGTGCCAGCAAAAGGGGAAGTGGTCTCACTGAAGCTTTCTTT | CASKRGSGLTEAFF
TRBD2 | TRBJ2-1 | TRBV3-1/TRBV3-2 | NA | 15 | TGTGCCAGCAGCCCGGGACTAGCGGGGTACAATGAGCAGTTCTTC | CASSPGLAGYNEQFF
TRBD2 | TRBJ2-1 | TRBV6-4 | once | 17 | TGTGCCAGCAGTGACAGGTGCGGGAGGGCTTTCTACAATGAGCAGTTCTTC | CASSDRCGRAFYNEQFF
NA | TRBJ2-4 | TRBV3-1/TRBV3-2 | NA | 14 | TGTGCCAGCAGCCAAACCGGGAGAGCAAACATTCAGTACTTC | CASSQTGRANIQYF
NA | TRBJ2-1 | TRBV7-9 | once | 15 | TGTGCCAGCAGCTTACCGGGGGCCGAGTTCAATGAGCAGTTCTTC | CASSLPGAEFNEQFF
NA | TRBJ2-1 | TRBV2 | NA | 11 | TGTGCCAGCAAAACCCGGAATGAGCAGTTCTTC | CASKTRNEQFF
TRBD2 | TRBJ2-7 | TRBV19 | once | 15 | TGTGCCAGTAGTATAACTAGCGGAGGCTCCTACGAGCAGTACTTC | CASSITSGGSYEQYF
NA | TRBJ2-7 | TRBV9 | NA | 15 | TGTGCCAGCAGCCCGCGAGACATTACTACCTACGAGCAGTACTTC | CASSPRDITTYEQYF
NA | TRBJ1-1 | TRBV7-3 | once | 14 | TGTGCCAGCAGCTCGGGACTACTACACACTGAAGCTTTCTTT | CASSSGLLHTEAFF